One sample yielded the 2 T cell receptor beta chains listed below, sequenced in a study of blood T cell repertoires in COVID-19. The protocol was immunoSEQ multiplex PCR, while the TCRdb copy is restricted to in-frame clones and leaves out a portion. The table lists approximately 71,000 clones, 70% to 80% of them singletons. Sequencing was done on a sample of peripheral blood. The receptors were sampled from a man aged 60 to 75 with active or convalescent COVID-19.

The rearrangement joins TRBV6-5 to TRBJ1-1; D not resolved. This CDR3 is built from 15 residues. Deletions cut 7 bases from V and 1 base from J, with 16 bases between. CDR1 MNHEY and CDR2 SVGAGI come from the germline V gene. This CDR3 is CASTPDTGRNTEAFF. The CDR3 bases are TGTGCCAGCACCCCCGACACGGGGAGGAACACTGAAGCTTTCTTT.

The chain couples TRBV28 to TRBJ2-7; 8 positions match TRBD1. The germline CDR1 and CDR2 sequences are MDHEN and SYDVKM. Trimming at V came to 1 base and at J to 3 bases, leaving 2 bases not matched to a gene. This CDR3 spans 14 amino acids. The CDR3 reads CASSLFTGGYEQYF. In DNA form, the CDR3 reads TGTGCCAGCAGTTTATTCACAGGGGGCTACGAGCAGTACTTC.